The rows below give T cell receptor beta chains drawn from one sample of a study of blood T cell repertoires in COVID-19. Profiling relied on immunoSEQ multiplex PCR, and the TCRdb table lists in-frame clones only, not all of them. The table lists about 290,000 clones, about nine tenths of them singletons. The sample comprised peripheral blood. The receptors derive from a woman aged 40 to 50 who had recovered from COVID-19. Each CDR3 is given without its conserved first and last residue. Fields, in order: V gene, J gene, CDR3 protein.

>TRBV28|TRBJ1-2
ASSLPGGGYT
>TRBV7-7|TRBJ2-2
ASSPHGQGGNTGELF
>TRBV7-8|TRBJ2-1
ASSQTPLGDEQF
>TRBV6-5|TRBJ2-6
ASNGRSGANVLT
>TRBV10-3|TRBJ2-5
AISRTPETQY
>TRBV12-5|TRBJ1-6
ASGLDRGVPSPLH
>TRBV28|TRBJ2-7
ASRSGGSYEQY
>TRBV18|TRBJ2-7
ASSPRGGYEQY
>TRBV15|TRBJ2-7
ATSRDTGLASTYEQY
>TRBV21-1|TRBJ2-7
ASSKGGTSGIYEQY
>TRBV21-1|TRBJ2-3
ASSPRGLGGTQY
>TRBV3-1/TRBV3-2|TRBJ2-7
ASSKGGSAAQY
>TRBV27|TRBJ2-3
ASSLGVPEDTQY
>TRBV2|TRBJ1-1
ASSGDRGLETEAF
>TRBV7-2|TRBJ2-3
ASSQGLAADTQY
>TRBV7-9|TRBJ1-2
ASSSQTANYGYT
>TRBV7-9|TRBJ2-7
ASSQTGANYEQY
>TRBV6-5|TRBJ1-5
ASQSLNQPQH
>TRBV28|TRBJ2-1
ASTGKNEQF
>TRBV3-1/TRBV3-2|TRBJ2-2
ASSSTVTGELF
>TRBV24-1|TRBJ2-1
ATSDPDRAYHNEQF
>TRBV27|TRBJ1-4
ASSLGRGRTLATNEKLF
>TRBV6-5|TRBJ2-3
ASSSSGLADTQY
>TRBV6-5|TRBJ2-7
ASHRGTGLFYEQY
>TRBV6-5|TRBJ2-7
ASTLSGLYEQY
>TRBV12-3/TRBV12-4|TRBJ2-1
ASSRLAAEQF
>TRBV30|TRBJ2-5
AWSVGLADQETQY
>TRBV30|TRBJ2-4
AWSAEVIQY
>TRBV25-1|TRBJ2-1
ASTRLADNEQF
>TRBV27|TRBJ2-4
ASSVYGGVRNIQY
>TRBV3-1/TRBV3-2|TRBJ2-1
ASSLAGGEQF
>TRBV11-2|TRBJ2-7
ASSLGDRILYEQY
>TRBV5-8|TRBJ2-1
ASSWSDGRAGNEQF
>TRBV7-3|TRBJ1-6
ASSLAPGGADSPLH
>TRBV27|TRBJ2-2
ASAGLADLNTGELF
>TRBV7-9|TRBJ2-1
ASSLDGGRNEQF
>TRBV5-1|TRBJ2-1
ASSVSGSYNEQF
>TRBV29-1|TRBJ1-1
SVAGQGGTEAF
>TRBV7-7|TRBJ2-1
ASSVGTSGWNEQF
>TRBV25-1|TRBJ2-3
ASSEAGSRDTQY
>TRBV27|TRBJ2-3
ASRKNQGGGTDTQY
>TRBV18|TRBJ2-1
ASSPQFTDNEQF
>TRBV18|TRBJ2-3
ASSPVDRFTDTQY
>TRBV7-6|TRBJ2-7
ASSFSGAYEQY
>TRBV5-6|TRBJ2-2
ASSFQGTENTGELF
>TRBV29-1|TRBJ2-7
SVGMDYSNYERY
>TRBV5-5|TRBJ2-7
ASSLEGRGYEQY
>TRBV6-6|TRBJ2-7
ASSYTGGVYEQY
>TRBV7-6|TRBJ2-1
ASSFSAVLYNEQF
>TRBV21-1|TRBJ1-2
ASSTAQHPRLGYT
>TRBV6-5|TRBJ2-3
ASSWTGATDTQY
>TRBV10-1|TRBJ2-5
ASSDSSGFQETQY
>TRBV28|TRBJ1-6
ASRRTGGQSPLH
>TRBV6-5|TRBJ1-1
ASLTGGIPEAF